The rows below give T cell receptor beta chains drawn from one sample of a study of blood T cell repertoires in COVID-19. The protocol was immunoSEQ multiplex PCR, while the TCRdb copy is restricted to in-frame clones and leaves out a portion. This table holds about 50,000 clones, roughly 88% found once. The sample comprised peripheral blood. These receptors were taken from a human donor in a cohort sampled during active COVID-19. Both conserved end residues are part of each CDR3. A D gene is named only where the DNA matches it firmly. The listing skips clone size in some rows; elsewhere it reads once, few, many or a size class.

j_call: TRBJ1-3; clone_size: .; v_call: TRBV7-2; d_call: .; cdr3_aa: CASSLDRGWDTIYF; cdr3_nt: TGTGCCAGCAGCTTAGATCGGGGTTGGGACACCATATATTTT
j_call: TRBJ1-1; clone_size: .; v_call: TRBV3-1/TRBV3-2; d_call: .; cdr3_aa: CASSLTGNTEAFF; cdr3_nt: TGTGCCAGCAGCCTTACAGGGAACACTGAAGCTTTCTTT
j_call: TRBJ1-3; clone_size: .; v_call: TRBV7-3; d_call: TRBD1; cdr3_aa: CASSLGTAGNTIYF; cdr3_nt: TGTGCCAGCAGCTTAGGGACAGCCGGAAACACCATATATTTT
j_call: TRBJ2-1; clone_size: .; v_call: TRBV28; d_call: .; cdr3_aa: CASSFRAAGSSYNEQFF; cdr3_nt: TGTGCCAGCAGTTTCCGGGCCGCGGGGAGCTCCTACAATGAGCAGTTCTTC
j_call: TRBJ1-1; clone_size: .; v_call: TRBV2; d_call: TRBD1; cdr3_aa: CASSGQGARDTEAFF; cdr3_nt: TGTGCCAGCAGTGGACAGGGGGCGCGGGACACTGAAGCTTTCTTT
j_call: TRBJ1-1; clone_size: .; v_call: TRBV11-2; d_call: .; cdr3_aa: CASSLGQGMGTEAFF; cdr3_nt: TGTGCCAGCAGCTTAGGGCAGGGTATGGGCACTGAAGCTTTCTTT
j_call: TRBJ2-5; clone_size: .; v_call: TRBV6-5; d_call: TRBD1; cdr3_aa: CASSYSNRGRETQYF; cdr3_nt: TGTGCCAGCAGTTACTCGAACAGGGGGCGAGAGACCCAGTACTTC
j_call: TRBJ1-1; clone_size: .; v_call: TRBV29-1; d_call: .; cdr3_aa: CSTSAGNTEAFF; cdr3_nt: TGCAGCACATCGGCAGGGAACACTGAAGCTTTCTTT
j_call: TRBJ2-2; clone_size: .; v_call: TRBV19; d_call: TRBD1; cdr3_aa: CASSIVGRGLAGELFF; cdr3_nt: TGTGCCAGTAGTATAGTAGGCAGGGGGCTCGCCGGGGAGCTGTTTTTT
j_call: TRBJ2-6; clone_size: .; v_call: TRBV19; d_call: TRBD1; cdr3_aa: CASSIDDRVASLGANVLTF; cdr3_nt: TGTGCCAGTAGTATAGATGACAGGGTAGCCTCTCTGGGGGCCAACGTCCTGACTTTC
j_call: TRBJ2-5; clone_size: once; v_call: TRBV28; d_call: .; cdr3_aa: CASSLGIYGEQETQYF; cdr3_nt: TGTGCCAGCAGTTTAGGGATTTACGGGGAACAAGAGACCCAGTACTTC
j_call: TRBJ2-2; clone_size: .; v_call: TRBV6-5; d_call: .; cdr3_aa: CASSYWDTNTGELFF; cdr3_nt: TGTGCCAGCAGTTACTGGGACACGAACACCGGGGAGCTGTTTTTT
j_call: TRBJ2-2; clone_size: .; v_call: TRBV19; d_call: TRBD1; cdr3_aa: CASTYGTGRNTGELFF; cdr3_nt: TGTGCCAGTACCTACGGGACAGGGAGGAACACCGGGGAGCTGTTTTTT
j_call: TRBJ1-1; clone_size: .; v_call: TRBV5-1; d_call: TRBD1; cdr3_aa: CASSSGQGQTEAFF; cdr3_nt: TGCGCCAGCAGCTCCGGACAGGGACAAACTGAAGCTTTCTTT
j_call: TRBJ1-2; clone_size: .; v_call: TRBV2; d_call: TRBD1; cdr3_aa: CASSEWFEGQGTYGYTF; cdr3_nt: TGTGCCAGCAGTGAATGGTTCGAGGGACAGGGAACCTATGGCTACACCTTC
j_call: TRBJ2-7; clone_size: few; v_call: TRBV7-2; d_call: .; cdr3_aa: CASSSDLYEQYF; cdr3_nt: TGTGCCAGCAGCTCGGACTTGTACGAGCAGTACTTC
j_call: TRBJ2-3; clone_size: .; v_call: TRBV28; d_call: TRBD2; cdr3_aa: CASSLGAGGPLDTQYF; cdr3_nt: TGTGCCAGCAGTTTAGGGGCGGGAGGGCCTTTAGATACGCAGTATTTT
j_call: TRBJ2-3; clone_size: .; v_call: TRBV11-3; d_call: TRBD1; cdr3_aa: CASSLEDRGTQYF; cdr3_nt: TGTGCCAGCAGCTTAGAAGACAGGGGAACGCAGTATTTT
j_call: TRBJ1-2; clone_size: .; v_call: TRBV20-1; d_call: .; cdr3_aa: CSASGTAHGYTF; cdr3_nt: TGCAGTGCTAGTGGCACAGCTCATGGCTACACCTTC
j_call: TRBJ2-5; clone_size: once; v_call: TRBV1; d_call: .; cdr3_aa: CTSSLRLAGRLGETQYF; cdr3_nt: TGCACCAGCAGCCTCCGACTAGCGGGACGACTCGGGGAGACCCAGTACTTC
j_call: TRBJ1-2; clone_size: few; v_call: TRBV6-2/TRBV6-3; d_call: TRBD1; cdr3_aa: CASSYFRQGETYGYTF; cdr3_nt: TGTGCCAGCAGTTACTTCCGACAGGGGGAAACGTATGGCTACACCTTC
j_call: TRBJ1-2; clone_size: .; v_call: TRBV5-6; d_call: TRBD1; cdr3_aa: CASSSRSQTGGANYGYTF; cdr3_nt: TGTGCCAGCAGCTCGCGATCCCAGACAGGGGGCGCGAACTATGGCTACACCTTC
j_call: TRBJ2-7; clone_size: .; v_call: TRBV18; d_call: TRBD2; cdr3_aa: CASSPRTSALEQYF; cdr3_nt: TGTGCCAGCTCACCAAGGACTAGCGCCCTCGAGCAGTACTTC
j_call: TRBJ2-5; clone_size: few; v_call: TRBV19; d_call: TRBD1; cdr3_aa: CASSIDLFEGGSQETQYF; cdr3_nt: TGTGCCAGTAGTATAGATCTATTTGAAGGGGGCTCCCAAGAGACCCAGTACTTC
j_call: TRBJ2-1; clone_size: .; v_call: TRBV16; d_call: .; cdr3_aa: CASSLPWERVSSYNEQFF; cdr3_nt: TGTGCCAGCAGCCTTCCTTGGGAGCGGGTTAGCTCCTACAATGAGCAGTTCTTC
j_call: TRBJ2-5; clone_size: .; v_call: TRBV27; d_call: TRBD1; cdr3_aa: CASSTGTGSSETQYF; cdr3_nt: TGTGCCAGCAGTACCGGGACAGGGTCGAGTGAGACCCAGTACTTC